Reported below is one T cell receptor beta chain. The germline V gene has CDR1 WNHNN and CDR2 SYGVQD (reference sequence). The CDR3 length is 12 residues. The germline V and J ends were trimmed by 3 bases and 3 bases, with 6 bases remaining between them. This sample is drawn from a study of cytomegalovirus exposure and HLA in healthy donors. The PCR had 60 Vbeta and 13 Jbeta primers. Sequencing was performed with immunoSEQ multiplex PCR; in TCRdb, only in-frame clones are kept and a portion is missing. The sample lists under 250,000 clones; 80% to 90% were seen once. This clonotype was obtained from a girl aged 2 to 10 in good health and CMV-seronegative. Sequenced input: PBMCs. The rearrangement joins TRBV10-1 to TRBJ2-7; unclear D gene. CDR3 sequence: CASSDRYYEQYF. The CDR3 DNA reads as TGCGCCAGCAGTGATCGCTACTACGAGCAGTACTTC.